This entry concerns a single T cell receptor (beta chain). Its antigen is as yet unknown. This sample was taken from a study of T-cell reconstitution after alpha-beta-depleted transplantation in children. Unique molecular identifiers were incorporated when the TCRbeta library was constructed. TCRdb called the PCR reads again in MiXCR, with one record for every CDR3 protein. The table has approximately 800,000 distinct CDR3 sequences, about 15% seen once. Study outcomes and limitations: Where alpha-beta T cells came from about two months after transplant was reportedly several hundred expanded graft clones. Day-60 TCRbeta diversity that was high in some patients was derived from surviving recipient T cells and thymic progenitors.

The germline V and J ends were trimmed by 7 bases and 0 bases, with 23 bases remaining between them. The length of the CDR3 is 18 residues. The V gene's germline CDR1 is SGHRS and CDR2 YFSETQ. The source was PBMCs, mostly from graft donor cells, collected 360 days after TCRalphabeta/CD19-depleted stem cell transplant. This sequence was found in a male patient under 18 who had a stem cell transplant for acute lymphoblastic leukemia, so the T cells may come from the graft donor. The chain links TRBV5-1 to TRBJ2-4; perhaps D is TRBD1 or TRBD2 (5 bases each). In DNA, the CDR3 is TGCGCCAGCCTTCCGGGTAGTGGGACGGATCTAGCCAAAAACATTCAGTACTTC. Translating gives CASLPGSGTDLAKNIQYF.